This TCR beta chain was profiled in a study of cytomegalovirus exposure and HLA in healthy donors. Points from the study as a whole: In a later analysis, TCR beta V- and J-gene trimming showed a link to a missense DCLRE1C variant. In vitro work confirmed that three CMV-associated chains recognize CMV antigens. Reports indicate that TCR beta sequences accurately predicted the HLA-A and HLA-B alleles of most subjects.

This clone showed up just a few times. What it binds is not known. This CDR3 has 13 residues. Germline assignment: CDR1 ENHRY and CDR2 SYGVKD. Trimming left V 5 bases short and J 1 base short, with 8 bases between. The PCR made use of 60 Vbeta and 13 Jbeta primers. Sequencing was performed with immunoSEQ multiplex PCR; in TCRdb, only in-frame clones are kept and a portion is missing. This sample has tens of thousands of clones, with roughly 73% found just once. J is TRBJ1-1 and V is TRBV10-3, with D tentatively TRBD1 (6 bases). Sequences were obtained from PBMCs. The sequence derives from a man aged 40-49 years in good health and CMV-seronegative. CDR3 amino acids: CAISKQGNTEAFF. Here the CDR3 DNA reads TGTGCCATCAGTAAACAGGGGAACACTGAAGCTTTCTTT.